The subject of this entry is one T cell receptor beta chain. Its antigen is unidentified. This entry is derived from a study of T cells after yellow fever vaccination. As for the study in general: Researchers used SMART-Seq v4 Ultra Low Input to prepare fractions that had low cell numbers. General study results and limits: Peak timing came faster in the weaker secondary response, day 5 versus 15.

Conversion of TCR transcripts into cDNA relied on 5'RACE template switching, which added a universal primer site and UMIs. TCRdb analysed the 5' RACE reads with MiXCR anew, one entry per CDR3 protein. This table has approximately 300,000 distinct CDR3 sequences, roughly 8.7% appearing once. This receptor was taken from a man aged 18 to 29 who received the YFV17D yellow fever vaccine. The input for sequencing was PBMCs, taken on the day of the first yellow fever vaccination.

The CDR3 DNA reads TGCAGCGTTTCGGCTCGGACAGGGGGCACAGATACGCAGTATTTT. Translating gives CSVSARTGGTDTQYF. The V and J genes are TRBV29-1 and TRBJ2-3, with 9 positions matching TRBD1. Trimming cost V 5 bases and J 1 base; bases outside gene matches: 7. CDR1 and CDR2 (germline): SQVTM, ANQGSEA. The CDR3 totals 15 residues.